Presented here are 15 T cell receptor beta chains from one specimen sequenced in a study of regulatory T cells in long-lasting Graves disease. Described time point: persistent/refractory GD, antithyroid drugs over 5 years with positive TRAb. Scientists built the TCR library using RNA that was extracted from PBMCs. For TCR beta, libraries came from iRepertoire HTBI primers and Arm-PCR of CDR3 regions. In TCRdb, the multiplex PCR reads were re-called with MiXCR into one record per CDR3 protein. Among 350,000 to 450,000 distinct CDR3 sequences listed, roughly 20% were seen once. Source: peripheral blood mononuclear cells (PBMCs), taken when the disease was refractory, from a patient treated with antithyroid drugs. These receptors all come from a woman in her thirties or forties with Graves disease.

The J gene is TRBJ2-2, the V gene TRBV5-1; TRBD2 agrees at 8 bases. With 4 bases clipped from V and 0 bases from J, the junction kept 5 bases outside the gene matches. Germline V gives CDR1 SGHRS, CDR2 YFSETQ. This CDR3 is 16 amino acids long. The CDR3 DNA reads TGCGCCAGCAGCCTTACTAGCGGAACGAACACCGGGGAGCTGTTTTTT. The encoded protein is CASSLTSGTNTGELFF.

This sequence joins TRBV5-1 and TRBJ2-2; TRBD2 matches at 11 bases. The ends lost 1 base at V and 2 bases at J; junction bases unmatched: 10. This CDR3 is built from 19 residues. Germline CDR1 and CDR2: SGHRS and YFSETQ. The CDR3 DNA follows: TGCGCCAGCAGCTTGAATTTAGCTAGCGGGAGGTCTAACACCGGGGAGCTGTTTTTT. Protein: CASSLNLASGRSNTGELFF.

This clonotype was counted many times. The CDR3: CASRESGTGNHEQYF. In DNA, the CDR3 is TGTGCCAGCAGGGAATCCGGGACAGGGAACCACGAGCAGTACTTC. The chain uses TRBV28 and TRBJ2-7, with TRBD1 identical over 9 bases. In germline, CDR1 is MDHEN, CDR2 SYDVKM. V gave up 6 bases and J gave up 5 bases; unmatched junction bases: 11. The CDR3 contains 15 residues.

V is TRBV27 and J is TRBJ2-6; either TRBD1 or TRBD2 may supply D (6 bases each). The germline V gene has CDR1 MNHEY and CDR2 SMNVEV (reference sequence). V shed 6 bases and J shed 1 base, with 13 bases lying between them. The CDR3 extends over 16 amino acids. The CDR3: CASSYRAGSGANVLTF. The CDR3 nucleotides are TGTGCCAGCAGCTACAGGGCGGGGTCTGGGGCCAACGTCCTGACTTTC.

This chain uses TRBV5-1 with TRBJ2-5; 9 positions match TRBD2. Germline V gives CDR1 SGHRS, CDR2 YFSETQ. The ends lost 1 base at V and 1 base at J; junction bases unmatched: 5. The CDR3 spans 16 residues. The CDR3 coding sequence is TGCGCCAGCAGCTTGTCCCTAGCGGGATTCCAAGAGACCCAGTACTTC. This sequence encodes CASSLSLAGFQETQYF.

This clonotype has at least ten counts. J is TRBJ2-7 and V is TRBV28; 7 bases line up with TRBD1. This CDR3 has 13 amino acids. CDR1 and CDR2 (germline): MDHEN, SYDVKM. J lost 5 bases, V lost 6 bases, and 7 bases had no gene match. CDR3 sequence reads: CASRRTGDHEQYF. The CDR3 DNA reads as TGTGCCAGCAGGCGAACAGGGGACCACGAGCAGTACTTC.

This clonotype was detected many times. CDR3 amino acids: CASSPFEGNYGYTF. In DNA, the CDR3 is TGTGCCAGCAGCCCCTTTGAGGGGAACTATGGCTACACCTTC. The V gene is TRBV7-8, the J gene TRBJ1-2; D may be TRBD1 (5 bases). The V end lost 5 bases, the J end lost 2 bases, and 12 bases lay between the germline ends. The CDR3 totals 14 residues. Germline V gene lookup returns CDR1 SGHVS and CDR2 FQNEAQ.

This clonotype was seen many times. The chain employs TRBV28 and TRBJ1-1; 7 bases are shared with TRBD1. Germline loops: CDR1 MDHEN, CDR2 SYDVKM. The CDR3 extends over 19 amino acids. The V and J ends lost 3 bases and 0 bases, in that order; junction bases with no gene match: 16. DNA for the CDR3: TGTGCCAGCAGTTTGCGGAGGGGGCAGGGGAGACGGGTGAACACTGAAGCTTTCTTT. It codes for CASSLRRGQGRRVNTEAFF. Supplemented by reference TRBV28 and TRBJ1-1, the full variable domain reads DVKVTQSSRYLVKRTGEKVFLECVQDMDHENMFWYRQDPGLGLRLIYFSYDVKMKEKGDIPEGYSVSREKKERFSLILESASTNQTSMYLCASSLRRGQGRRVNTEAFFGQGTRLTVV.

The CDR3 is CSAAQETQYF. CDR3 in DNA: TGCAGTGCGGCCCAAGAGACCCAGTACTTC. The gene calls are TRBV20-1 and TRBJ2-5, with D uncertain. Trimming left V 6 bases short and J 1 base short, with 3 bases between. The CDR3 contains 10 residues. CDR1 and CDR2 from the germline V gene are DFQATT and SNEGSKA (reference sequence).

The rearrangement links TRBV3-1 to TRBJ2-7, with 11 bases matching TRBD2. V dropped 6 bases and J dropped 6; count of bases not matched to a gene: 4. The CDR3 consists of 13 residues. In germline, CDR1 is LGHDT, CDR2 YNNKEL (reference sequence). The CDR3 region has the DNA TGTGCCAGCAGTCCTAGCGGGAGGATCGAGCAGTACTTC. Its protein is CASSPSGRIEQYF.

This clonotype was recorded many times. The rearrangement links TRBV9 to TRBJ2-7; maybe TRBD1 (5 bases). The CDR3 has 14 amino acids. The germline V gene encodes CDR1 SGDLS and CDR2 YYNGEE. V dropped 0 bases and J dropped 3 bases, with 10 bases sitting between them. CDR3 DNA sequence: TGTGCCAGCAGCGTAGCTGCGCAGGGCTACGAGCAGTACTTC. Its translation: CASSVAAQGYEQYF.

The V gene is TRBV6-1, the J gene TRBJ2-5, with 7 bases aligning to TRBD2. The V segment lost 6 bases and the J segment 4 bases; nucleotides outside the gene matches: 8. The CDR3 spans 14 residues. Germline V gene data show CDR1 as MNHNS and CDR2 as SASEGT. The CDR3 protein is CASRRPGGRETQYF. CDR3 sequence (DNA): TGTGCCAGCAGACGACCGGGAGGTCGAGAGACCCAGTACTTC.

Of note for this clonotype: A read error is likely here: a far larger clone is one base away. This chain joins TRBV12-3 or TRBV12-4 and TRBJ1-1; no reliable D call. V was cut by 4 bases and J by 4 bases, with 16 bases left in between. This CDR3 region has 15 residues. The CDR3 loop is CASSSDDTLSTEAFF. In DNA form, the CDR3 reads TGTGCCAGCAGTTCCGACGACACCTTGAGCACTGAAGCTTTCTTT.

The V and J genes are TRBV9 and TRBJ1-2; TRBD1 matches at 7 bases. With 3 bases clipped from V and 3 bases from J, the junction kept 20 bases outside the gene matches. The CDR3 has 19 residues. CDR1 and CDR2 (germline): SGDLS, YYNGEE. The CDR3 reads CASSGRIDRDASGDYGYTF. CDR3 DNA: TGTGCCAGCAGCGGCCGTATAGACAGGGACGCCTCGGGGGACTATGGCTACACCTTC.

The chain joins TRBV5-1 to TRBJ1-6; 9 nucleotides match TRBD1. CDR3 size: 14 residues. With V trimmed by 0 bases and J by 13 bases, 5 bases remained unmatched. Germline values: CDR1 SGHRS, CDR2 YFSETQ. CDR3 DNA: TGCGCCAGCAGCTTGGGGGACAGGGCTGTCCCCCTCCACTTT. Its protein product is CASSLGDRAVPLHF. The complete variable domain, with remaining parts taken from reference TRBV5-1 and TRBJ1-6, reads KAGVTQTPRYLIKTRGQQVTLSCSPISGHRSVSWYQQTPGQGLQFLFEYFSETQRNKGNFPGRFSGRQFSNSRSEMNVSTLELGDSALYLCASSLGDRAVPLHFGNGTRLTVT.